The 32 T cell receptor beta chains given below trace back to one sample, sequenced in a study of beta chain features in type 1 diabetes. The antigens of these receptors remain unknown. Study-wide results and limits: Among patients with Type 1 diabetes, TCRB CDR3s were moderately but significantly shorter in every one of the four CD4+ subsets.

Of the isolated RNA, all was reverse transcribed, and so the sequenced material was expressed TCRB transcripts. The protocol was immunoSEQ multiplex PCR, while the TCRdb copy is restricted to in-frame clones and leaves out a portion. The data show 630,000 or so clones, roughly 13% seen once. The sample taken for sequencing was naive CD4+ T cells from blood. These receptors all stem from a man between 18 and 35 years old with type 1 diabetes.

This chain links TRBV5-1 with TRBJ1-2; possible D gene TRBD1, 5 bases. Germline CDR1 is SGHRS and CDR2 is YFSETQ. CDR3 length: 14 residues. The V gene lost 0 bases and the J gene lost 5 bases, with 11 bases spanning the gap. Written as DNA, the CDR3 is TGCGCCAGCAGCTTGGCCTCCGACAGTTATGGCTACACCTTC. It codes for CASSLASDSYGYTF.

This sequence joins TRBV15 and TRBJ2-7; TRBD1 matches 8 bases. CDR3 length: 14 residues. V was clipped by 3 bases and J by 5 bases; unmatched bases: 6. Per the germline V gene, CDR1 is LNHNV and CDR2 is YYDKDF (reference sequence). The CDR3 DNA reads as TGTGCCACCAGCAGTCGGACAGGGCACGACGAGCAGTACTTC. This codes for CATSSRTGHDEQYF. Looking up the rest from reference TRBV15 and TRBJ2-7 gives the full variable domain: DAMVIQNPRYQVTQFGKPVTLSCSQTLNHNVMYWYQQKSSQAPKLLFHYYDKDFNNEADTPDNFQSRRPNTSFCFLDIRSPGLGDTAMYLCATSSRTGHDEQYFGPGTRLTVT.

This clone was recorded a few times. The V call is TRBV28, the J call TRBJ1-4; TRBD1 aligns across 9 bases. The V gene's germline CDR1 is MDHEN and CDR2 SYDVKM. CDR3 length: 14 amino acids. After removal of 6 bases from V and 8 bases from J, the junction contained 7 bases not matched to a gene. As DNA, the CDR3 is TGTGCCAGCAGCGGTACAGGGGGCCCCGAAAAACTGTTTTTT. As protein: CASSGTGGPEKLFF.

The gene calls are TRBV15 and TRBJ1-6; a weak D match, TRBD1 (5 bases). Germline V lookup: CDR1 LNHNV, CDR2 YYDKDF (reference sequence). The CDR3 spans 18 residues. The V end was cut by 7 bases, the J end by 3 bases, with 22 bases between. In DNA, the CDR3 is TGTGCCACCACCTCCGACTCCCACCGGGACGGCTATAATTCACCCCTCCACTTT. It yields the protein CATTSDSHRDGYNSPLHF.

The chain couples TRBV19 to TRBJ2-5; 11 bases line up with TRBD1. V shed 6 bases and J 7 bases; nucleotides not matched to a gene: 10. Germline V gives CDR1 LNHDA, CDR2 SQIVND (reference sequence). The CDR3 length is 15 residues. The CDR3 DNA reads as TGTGCCAGTAGCACCGGGACAGGGGGAGTCGCGACCCAGTACTTC. This translates into CASSTGTGGVATQYF.

In this sample, this clone turned up a few times. The gene calls are TRBV18 and TRBJ2-7; D call uncertain. This CDR3 is 13 amino acids long. V shed 0 bases and J shed 5 bases, with 8 bases lying between them. Germline V gene lookup returns CDR1 KGHSH and CDR2 LQKENI. This chain's CDR3 is CASSPPPLDEQYF. In DNA, the CDR3 is TGTGCCAGCTCACCACCGCCGCTCGACGAGCAGTACTTC.

The V call is TRBV5-4, the J call TRBJ1-1; D unresolved. This CDR3 has 12 residues. CDR1 and CDR2 (germline): SGHNT, YYREEE (reference sequence). The germline V and J ends were trimmed by 2 bases and 5 bases, with 7 bases remaining between them. The CDR3: CASSLSGTEAFF. For the CDR3, the DNA is TGTGCCAGCAGCTTAAGTGGGACTGAAGCTTTCTTT.

The V gene is TRBV19, the J gene TRBJ1-2; D perhaps matches TRBD1 (5 bases). Germline V CDR1 and CDR2: LNHDA, SQIVND (reference sequence). The V end was cut by 5 bases, the J end by 2 bases, with 12 bases between. The CDR3 is 14 amino acids. CDR3 nucleotides: TGTGCCAGTAGTGGTGGGACCACCAACTATGGCTACACCTTC. It is translated as CASSGGTTNYGYTF.

The table lists this clone with a few counts. The V gene is TRBV30, the J gene TRBJ1-4; no clear D. Per the germline V gene, CDR1 is GTSNPN and CDR2 is SVGIG (reference sequence). V was clipped by 2 bases and J by 5 bases, with 9 bases between them. CDR3 length: 13 residues. The CDR3 loop is CAWSSRGNEKLFF. DNA for the CDR3: TGTGCCTGGAGTTCCAGAGGCAATGAAAAACTGTTTTTT.

This clone was observed a few times. The chain carries TRBV27 and TRBJ1-2; 9 bases map to TRBD1. V gave up 4 bases and J gave up 8 bases; unmatched junction bases: 11. The CDR3 extends over 15 amino acids. The germline V gene has CDR1 MNHEY and CDR2 SMNVEV (reference sequence). CDR3: CASSSTGTGRKGYTF. The CDR3 DNA reads as TGTGCCAGCAGTTCCACCGGGACAGGGCGTAAAGGCTACACCTTC.

This clone was observed a few times. This rearrangement joins TRBV18 to TRBJ1-1, with D unresolved. CDR3 length: 15 amino acids. V lost 2 bases to trimming and J lost 2 bases, with 12 bases between them. Per the germline V gene, CDR1 is KGHSH and CDR2 is LQKENI. Written as DNA, the CDR3 is TGTGCCAGCTCACCAGCGGTTTTGGGAAACACTGAAGCTTTCTTT. This translates into CASSPAVLGNTEAFF. Complete variable domain (other parts from reference TRBV18 and TRBJ1-1): NAGVMQNPRHLVRRRGQEARLRCSPMKGHSHVYWYRQLPEEGLKFMVYLQKENIIDESGMPKERFSAEFPKEGPSILRIQQVVRGDSAAYFCASSPAVLGNTEAFFGQGTRLTVV.

The chain carries TRBV29-1 and TRBJ1-5; no clear D gene. This CDR3 has 14 amino acids. V gave up 4 bases and J gave up 0 bases, with 10 bases separating them. Germline CDR1 and CDR2: SQVTM and ANQGSEA. The CDR3 region is CSVVDGYSNQPQHF. The CDR3 region has the DNA TGCAGCGTTGTCGATGGGTATAGCAATCAGCCCCAGCATTTT.

In this sample, this clone turned up a few times. This chain joins TRBV7-9 and TRBJ1-1, with D hard to call. The germline gives CDR1 SEHNR, CDR2 FQNEAQ (reference sequence). There are 12 residues in the CDR3. V was shortened by 7 bases and J by 5 bases, with 11 bases between the two germline ends. The DNA for the CDR3 is TGTGCCAGCACCATCGCCCGGACTGAAGCTTTCTTT. This codes for CASTIARTEAFF.

Concerning this clone itself: Other DNA sequences in this specimen translate into the identical CDR3. The rearrangement joins TRBV5-1 to TRBJ2-7; possible D gene TRBD1, 5 bases. CDR1 SGHRS and CDR2 YFSETQ come from the germline V gene. Trimming shortened V by 0 bases and J by 4 bases, and 8 bases separated the two germline ends. The CDR3 totals 13 residues. The CDR3 loop is CASSLEGLYEQYF. The CDR3 nucleotides read TGCGCCAGCAGCTTGGAGGGGTTGTACGAGCAGTACTTC.

This chain uses TRBV9 with TRBJ2-1; 10 nucleotides align to TRBD2. The CDR3 has 15 amino acids. The junction had 4 bases not matched to a gene; V was cut back by 0 bases and J by 7 bases. The germline gives CDR1 SGDLS, CDR2 YYNGEE. Written as DNA, the CDR3 is TGTGCCAGCAGCGTAGAGCTAGCGGGAGAGAATGAGCAGTTCTTC. This encodes CASSVELAGENEQFF.

This clone turned up a few times. The CDR3 region is CASSFSDQETQYF. The CDR3 DNA follows: TGTGCCAGCAGCTTTAGCGACCAAGAGACCCAGTACTTC. The rearrangement uses TRBV7-3 and TRBJ2-5, with D tentatively TRBD2 (5 bases). Trimming took off 3 bases at V and 0 bases at J, with 5 bases between the two ends. This CDR3 region has 13 residues. Germline V gene sequence: CDR1 SGHTA, CDR2 FQGTGA. Full variable domain (remainder filled in from reference TRBV7-3 and TRBJ2-5): GAGVSQTPSNKVTEKGKYVELRCDPISGHTALYWYRQSLGQGPEFLIYFQGTGAADDSGLPNDRFFAVRPEGSVSTLKIQRTERGDSAVYLCASSFSDQETQYFGPGTRLLVL.

In this sample, this clone turned up a few times. This rearrangement joins TRBV7-9 to TRBJ2-1, with D tentatively TRBD2 (5 bases). The CDR3 runs 14 residues. Trimming stripped 1 base from V and 6 bases from J, with 10 bases between. Germline CDR1 reads SEHNR; CDR2 reads FQNEAQ (reference sequence). The CDR3 loop is CASSLVRRGNEQFF. The CDR3 DNA is TGTGCCAGCAGCTTAGTCCGACGGGGCAATGAGCAGTTCTTC.

This chain's CDR3 is CASSLLGNQKLFF. The CDR3 coding sequence is TGCGCCAGCAGCCTATTAGGAAATCAAAAACTGTTTTTT. This chain joins TRBV4-1 and TRBJ1-4; no clear D. Germline loops: CDR1 MGHRA, CDR2 YSYEKL. The CDR3 length is 13 residues. The germline V and J ends were trimmed by 4 bases and 9 bases, with 12 bases remaining between them.

V is TRBV5-1 and J is TRBJ2-1; D uncertain. Germline V gene lookup returns CDR1 SGHRS and CDR2 YFSETQ. The CDR3 spans 15 residues. V was trimmed by 4 bases and J by 0 bases, leaving 11 bases between them. Here the CDR3 reads CASSTDTSSYNEQFF. As DNA, the CDR3 is TGCGCCAGCAGCACCGACACGAGCTCCTACAATGAGCAGTTCTTC.

This clone has just a few counts. The gene calls are TRBV29-1 and TRBJ2-7, with D uncertain. V lost 4 bases to trimming and J lost 2 bases, with 12 bases between them. CDR3 length: 13 residues. From germline, CDR1 is SQVTM and CDR2 ANQGSEA. CDR3 sequence reads: CSVASGVTYEQYF. In DNA form, the CDR3 reads TGCAGCGTTGCATCGGGCGTTACCTACGAGCAGTACTTC.

This chain uses TRBV19 with TRBJ2-6; unclear D gene. Germline V gene data show CDR1 as LNHDA and CDR2 as SQIVND (reference sequence). V was cut by 5 bases and J by 4 bases, with 12 bases left in between. The CDR3 covers 15 residues. DNA of the CDR3: TGTGCCAGTAGTCTCACTGGCGGAGGGGCCAACGTCCTGACTTTC. Its translation is CASSLTGGGANVLTF.

The CDR3 is CASRRESSGANVLTF. The CDR3 bases are TGTGCCAGCCGACGTGAAAGCTCTGGGGCCAACGTCCTGACTTTC. V and J are TRBV2 and TRBJ2-6; D uncertain. The CDR3 has 15 residues. Trimming cost V 8 bases and J 0 bases, with 11 bases left between them. CDR1 and CDR2 from the germline V gene are SNHLY and FYNNEI.

The chain links TRBV25-1 to TRBJ1-1; 11 bases line up with TRBD1. The CDR3 is 14 residues long. The junction had 4 bases not matched to a gene; V was cut back by 4 bases and J by 6 bases. Germline assignment: CDR1 MGHDK and CDR2 SYGVNS. DNA for the CDR3: TGTGCCAGCAGTGGGACAGGGGGCGTCCCTGAAGCTTTCTTT. It specifies CASSGTGGVPEAFF.

The V gene is TRBV4-1, the J gene TRBJ2-5, with unresolved D. CDR3 size: 15 residues. Germline CDR1 is MGHRA and CDR2 is YSYEKL. V gave up 1 base and J gave up 2 bases, with 11 bases separating them. This CDR3 is CASSQALTVQETQYF. CDR3 bases: TGCGCCAGCAGCCAAGCGTTGACGGTTCAAGAGACCCAGTACTTC.

The rearrangement links TRBV7-2 to TRBJ2-5; D perhaps matches TRBD1 (5 bases). This CDR3 has 14 residues. V gave up 2 bases and J gave up 3 bases, with 10 bases separating them. Germline V gene sequence: CDR1 SGHTA, CDR2 FQGNSA. The CDR3 nucleotides read TGTGCCAGCAGCTTACAGGGTAGGGAAGAGACCCAGTACTTC. Translating gives CASSLQGREETQYF.

This clone was found a few times. For the CDR3, the DNA is TGCGCCAGCAGCTTGGGACTCCTGGCAGATACGCAGTATTTT. Its translation is CASSLGLLADTQYF. V gene TRBV5-1 combines with J gene TRBJ2-3; D unclear. The CDR3 covers 14 residues. In germline, CDR1 is SGHRS, CDR2 YFSETQ. Between the trimmed V and J ends, which lost 0 bases and 4 bases, there was a span of 9 bases.

This clone came up a few times. Other nucleotide sequences from this sample produce the same CDR3. The CDR3 DNA follows: TGCAGCGTTGGGGTGAACACTGAAGCTTTCTTT. It translates to CSVGVNTEAFF. The chain employs TRBV29-1 and TRBJ1-1; D is uncertain. This CDR3 has 11 residues. Germline CDR1 and CDR2: SQVTM and ANQGSEA. Trimming removed 4 bases from V and 0 bases from J, with 3 bases in between.

This clone was picked up a small number of times. The rearrangement uses TRBV29-1 and TRBJ1-2; D unresolved. Germline V gene data show CDR1 as SQVTM and CDR2 as ANQGSEA. CDR3 length equals 11 residues. The V end was cut by 5 bases, the J end by 8 bases, with 12 bases between. This CDR3 is CSVTVGLGYTF. The CDR3, as DNA: TGCAGCGTTACTGTGGGGTTAGGCTACACCTTC. The full variable domain, with the rest looked up from reference TRBV29-1 and TRBJ1-2, is SAVISQKPSRDICQRGTSLTIQCQVDSQVTMMFWYRQQPGQSLTLIATANQGSEATYESGFVIDKFPISRPNLTFSTLTVSNMSPEDSSIYLCSVTVGLGYTFGSGTRLTVV.

The rearrangement links TRBV28 to TRBJ2-7; D possibly matches TRBD1 or TRBD2 (5 bases each). The CDR3 extends over 13 amino acids. CDR1 MDHEN and CDR2 SYDVKM come from the germline V gene. Trimming took 7 bases from V and 6 from J, leaving 16 bases between them. CDR3 loop: CASNPGGSSEQYF. CDR3 sequence (DNA): TGTGCCAGCAACCCTGGGGGTTCCAGCGAGCAGTACTTC.

In this sample, this clone turned up a few times. The chain employs TRBV4-1 and TRBJ2-7, with 9 bases fitting TRBD1. The CDR3 is made up of 16 amino acids. CDR1 and CDR2 (germline): MGHRA, YSYEKL. J was trimmed by 5 bases and V by 4 bases; bases with no gene match: 12. CDR3 DNA sequence: TGCGCCAGCAGCCGACGGACAGGGGACGACGACGACGAGCAGTACTTC. The encoded protein is CASSRRTGDDDDEQYF.

V is TRBV5-1 and J is TRBJ2-3, with 9 bases aligning to TRBD1. The germline CDR1 and CDR2 sequences are SGHRS and YFSETQ. The CDR3 sequence is 15 residues long. V was pared by 4 bases and J by 3 bases, with 6 bases of the junction left unmatched. The CDR3: CASSPGGQGTDTQYF. The CDR3 DNA follows: TGCGCCAGCAGCCCCGGCGGACAGGGGACAGATACGCAGTATTTT.

A few counts support this clone. The J gene is TRBJ2-6, the V gene TRBV30; possible D gene TRBD2, 5 bases. Looked up from germline, CDR1 is GTSNPN and CDR2 is SVGIG (reference sequence). CDR3 size: 18 residues. V was clipped by 3 bases and J by 0 bases, with 18 bases between them. This CDR3 reads CAWSQKTGLLSGANVLTF. CDR3 DNA sequence: TGTGCCTGGAGCCAGAAAACTGGACTCCTCTCTGGGGCCAACGTCCTGACTTTC.